The present T cell receptor beta chain was sequenced within a study of blood T cell repertoires in COVID-19. With 1 base removed from V and 2 bases from J, the gap between germline ends came to 17 bases. In germline, CDR1 is LGHDT, CDR2 YNNKEL (reference sequence). The CDR3 totals 17 residues. TCRdb's table, derived via immunoSEQ multiplex PCR, lists solely in-frame clones and lacks some. The top ten clones hold 10% to 15% of a sample with about 100,000 clones, approximately 86% of them seen once. This clone was observed a few times. The sequenced sample was peripheral blood. The chain couples TRBV3-1 (or the pseudogene TRBV3-2) to TRBJ2-5; possible D gene TRBD1, 5 bases. The clonotype comes from an older woman in a cohort sampled during active or convalescent COVID-19. The CDR3 DNA is TGTGCCAGCAGCCAAGCCCAGCGTTGGGGCCGTCAAGAGACCCAGTACTTC. It yields the protein CASSQAQRWGRQETQYF.